Presented here are 32 T cell receptor beta chains from one specimen sequenced in a study of shared clonotypes between healthy human individuals. The data were produced by immunoSEQ multiplex PCR, yet TCRdb's version contains in-frame clones alone and is incomplete. The sample includes around 480,000 clones, 75% to 80% of them seen just once. Sequenced sample: PBMCs. All receptors derive from a woman in her thirties or forties in good health. Some clones in this sample may be carry-over from other donors' samples.

The V and J genes are TRBV1 and TRBJ2-4; the listed D gene, TRBD2, was not tested against the DNA. TRBV1 is a recognized pseudogene. The CDR3 totals 20 residues. The CDR3: CTSSPPTSGRGIIAKNIQYF. CDR3 sequence (DNA): TGCACCAGCAGCCCGCCTACTAGCGGGAGGGGGATAATAGCCAAAAACATTCAGTACTTC.

In this sample, this clone turned up many times. This sequence joins TRBV28 and TRBJ1-5; TRBD1 agrees at 11 bases. The CDR3 is made up of 16 amino acids. Per germline, CDR1 MDHEN and CDR2 SYDVKM. Trimming cost V 2 bases and J 6 bases; bases outside gene matches: 6. In DNA form, the CDR3 reads TGTGCCAGCAGTTTACCGGACAGGGGGCCAAGTCAGCCCCAGCATTTT. Residues: CASSLPDRGPSQPQHF.

The chain recombines TRBV28 with TRBJ2-1, with D possibly matching TRBD1 (6 bases). CDR1 and CDR2 from the germline V gene are MDHEN and SYDVKM. The CDR3 sequence is 12 residues long. V lost 2 bases, J lost 8 bases, and 7 bases lay in between. The CDR3 loop reads CASSLQGYEQFF. DNA of the CDR3: TGTGCCAGCAGTTTACAGGGGTATGAGCAGTTCTTC.

CDR3 DNA: TGTGCCAGCAGTAAAGGCAGGACCTACGAGCAGTACTTC. It is translated as CASSKGRTYEQYF. The chain uses TRBV6-5 and TRBJ2-7; D unclear. Trimming removed 5 bases from V and 2 bases from J, with 10 bases in between. The CDR3 loop spans 13 amino acids. Germline lookup yields CDR1 MNHEY and CDR2 SVGAGI.

The chain employs TRBV5-6 and TRBJ2-7; D assignment may be TRBD1 or TRBD2 (5 bases each). This CDR3 has 15 amino acids. Deletions cut 0 bases from V and 2 bases from J, with 12 bases between. Germline V gene lookup returns CDR1 SGHDT and CDR2 YYEEEE. The CDR3 coding sequence is TGTGCCAGCAGCTTGGAACAGGTGGGAGCCTACGAGCAGTACTTC. This sequence encodes CASSLEQVGAYEQYF.

The CDR3 spells CASSPGTGNSGNTIYF. The CDR3 DNA reads as TGTGCCAGCAGCCCCGGGACAGGGAACTCTGGAAACACCATATATTTT. The V call is TRBV7-9, the J call TRBJ1-3; 9 bases align to TRBD1. Germline V gene lookup returns CDR1 SEHNR and CDR2 FQNEAQ (reference sequence). The ends lost 5 bases at V and 0 bases at J; junction bases unmatched: 5. CDR3 length equals 16 residues.

This clone was seen a handful of times. The chain is built from TRBV5-4 and TRBJ2-3; D may be TRBD2 (6 bases). CDR1 and CDR2 from the germline V gene are SGHNT and YYREEE (reference sequence). The CDR3 is 15 residues long. The germline V and J ends were trimmed by 4 bases and 4 bases, with 16 bases remaining between them. Here the CDR3 DNA reads TGTGCCAGCAGCGCTAGACTAGACGGGTCAGATACGCAGTATTTT. Residues: CASSARLDGSDTQYF.

The chain joins TRBV7-3 to TRBJ2-1; D is ambiguous. Germline CDR1 SGHTA, CDR2 FQGTGA. The CDR3 runs to 16 residues. The V end was cut by 5 bases, the J end by 4 bases, with 18 bases between. This CDR3 reads CASSRRQTAEYNEQFF. The CDR3, as DNA: TGTGCCAGCAGCCGTCGGCAGACGGCCGAGTACAATGAGCAGTTCTTC.

This clone has more than one count but fewer than ten. The rearrangement links TRBV27 to TRBJ2-7; D is undetermined. CDR3 length: 17 amino acids. V dropped 5 bases and J dropped 2 bases, with 22 bases sitting between them. Germline-derived CDR1 and CDR2 are MNHEY and SMNVEV (reference sequence). CDR3 sequence (DNA): TGTGCCAGCAGTCCACACCTAGACTCAGCTATAACCTACGAGCAGTACTTC. As protein: CASSPHLDSAITYEQYF.

The V call is TRBV27, the J call TRBJ1-5, with TRBD1 matching over 7 bases. CDR1 and CDR2 (germline): MNHEY, SMNVEV (reference sequence). J lost 2 bases, V lost 3 bases, and 4 bases had no gene match. This CDR3 is built from 15 residues. The CDR3 coding sequence is TGTGCCAGCAGTTTGACAGGGTCGGGCAATCAGCCCCAGCATTTT. This sequence encodes CASSLTGSGNQPQHF.

The gene calls are TRBV4-1 and TRBJ1-5, with 7 bases that match TRBD1. The V and J ends lost 4 bases and 0 bases, in that order; junction bases with no gene match: 6. CDR1 and CDR2 (germline): MGHRA, YSYEKL. The CDR3 is 16 amino acids. The CDR3 bases are TGCGCCAGCAGCCTCCGACAGGGATATAGCAATCAGCCCCAGCATTTT. It encodes CASSLRQGYSNQPQHF.

This clone showed up just once. J is TRBJ2-1 and V is TRBV4-1; 8 bases fit TRBD2. The J segment lost 1 base and the V segment lost 2 bases, leaving 7 bases of the junction unmatched. The CDR3 sequence is 17 residues long. The germline gives CDR1 MGHRA, CDR2 YSYEKL. DNA of the CDR3: TGCGCCAGCAGCCAATTTGGACTAGCAGGTTCCTACAATGAGCAGTTCTTC. Protein product: CASSQFGLAGSYNEQFF.

This clone was seen a handful of times. The chain carries TRBV18 and TRBJ2-2, with D perhaps TRBD1 (6 bases). V gave up 2 bases and J gave up 0 bases, with 10 bases separating them. The CDR3 runs to 16 residues. The germline CDR1 and CDR2 sequences are KGHSH and LQKENI. CDR3 nucleotides: TGTGCCAGCTCACCAGAAGGGGGATCGAACACCGGGGAGCTGTTTTTT. It yields the protein CASSPEGGSNTGELFF.

This clone was observed a single time. The chain couples TRBV29-1 to TRBJ1-1, with D hard to call. This CDR3 has 13 residues. Germline V CDR1 and CDR2: SQVTM, ANQGSEA. The V gene lost 1 base and the J gene lost 4 bases, with 10 bases spanning the gap. This CDR3 is CSVEGTVGTEAFF. In DNA form, the CDR3 reads TGCAGCGTTGAAGGGACGGTGGGCACTGAAGCTTTCTTT.

The chain uses TRBV27 and TRBJ1-1; no firm D call. Deletions cut 2 bases from V and 4 bases from J, with 14 bases between. The CDR3 runs 15 residues. CDR1 and CDR2 (germline): MNHEY, SMNVEV (reference sequence). CDR3 nucleotides: TGTGCCAGCAGTTTAACTGACAAGAGGACCACTGAAGCTTTCTTT. This encodes CASSLTDKRTTEAFF.

V gene TRBV5-5 combines with J gene TRBJ2-2, with 7 bases fitting TRBD2. V was clipped by 1 base and J by 0 bases; unmatched bases: 3. Germline V gene data show CDR1 as SGHKS and CDR2 as YYEKEE (reference sequence). This CDR3 region has 16 residues. The CDR3 sequence is CASSLWLAANTGELFF. The DNA for the CDR3 is TGTGCCAGCAGCTTGTGGCTAGCGGCGAACACCGGGGAGCTGTTTTTT.

The V gene is TRBV27, the J gene TRBJ1-2, with 9 bases that match TRBD1. Germline V gives CDR1 MNHEY, CDR2 SMNVEV (reference sequence). There are 14 residues in the CDR3. Germline trimming cut 5 bases from V and 6 bases from J; bases unmatched to any gene: 7. The CDR3 DNA follows: TGTGCCAGCAGTCCGATACAGGGGGCGGATGGCTACACCTTC. Amino acid sequence: CASSPIQGADGYTF.

The CDR3 here is CASSQGLRETVSYEQYF. DNA for the CDR3: TGCGCCAGCAGCCAAGGGCTGCGGGAGACAGTTTCCTACGAGCAGTACTTC. The chain carries TRBV4-1 and TRBJ2-7, with 7 nucleotides matching TRBD2. The CDR3 has 17 amino acids. Looked up from germline, CDR1 is MGHRA and CDR2 is YSYEKL. The trim removed 1 base at V and 1 base at J, leaving 10 bases unmatched.

This rearrangement joins TRBV6-6 to TRBJ1-2, with a tentative D call TRBD1 (6 bases). Germline assignment: CDR1 MNHNY and CDR2 SVGAGI (reference sequence). The ends were cut back, 9 bases at V and 8 bases at J, with 16 bases in the middle. This CDR3 is 12 amino acids long. In DNA form, the CDR3 reads TGTGCCAGTTGGGACGGAGGGGGAGGCTACACCTTC. Its translation is CASWDGGGGYTF.

V and J are TRBV5-1 and TRBJ2-7; 8 bases agree with TRBD2. The V segment lost 0 bases and the J segment 0 bases; nucleotides outside the gene matches: 5. Germline V gives CDR1 SGHRS, CDR2 YFSETQ. This CDR3 spans 16 amino acids. The chain's CDR3 is CASSLDFSGVSYEQYF. The CDR3 coding sequence is TGCGCCAGCAGCTTGGATTTTAGCGGGGTCTCCTACGAGCAGTACTTC.

In this sample, this clone turned up a few times. The genes are TRBV15 and TRBJ1-5; D uncertain. Germline-derived CDR1 and CDR2 are LNHNV and YYDKDF (reference sequence). The CDR3 is 13 residues long. V was trimmed by 0 bases and J by 5 bases, leaving 5 bases between them. CDR3 sequence: CATSRDLDQPQHF. The CDR3 DNA reads as TGTGCCACCAGCAGAGATCTTGATCAGCCCCAGCATTTT.

This chain links TRBV2 with TRBJ1-2; D not resolved. Between the trimmed V and J ends, which lost 4 bases and 2 bases, there was a span of 11 bases. The germline V gene encodes CDR1 SNHLY and CDR2 FYNNEI. CDR3 length: 14 residues. The CDR3 is CASSATGPNYGYTF. CDR3 in DNA: TGTGCCAGCAGTGCTACCGGGCCAAACTATGGCTACACCTTC. Full variable domain (remainder filled in from reference TRBV2 and TRBJ1-2): EPEVTQTPSHQVTQMGQEVILRCVPISNHLYFYWYRQILGQKVEFLVSFYNNEISEKSEIFDDQFSVERPDGSNFTLKIRSTKLEDSAMYFCASSATGPNYGYTFGSGTRLTVV.

V usage is TRBV10-2 and J usage is TRBJ1-2; 9 positions match TRBD1. The trim removed 4 bases at V and 4 bases at J, leaving 10 bases unmatched. CDR1 is WSHSY and CDR2 is SAAADI in the germline V gene. This CDR3 spans 16 amino acids. CDR3 loop: CASSAHTGGNSYGYTF. CDR3 bases: TGCGCCAGCAGTGCCCACACAGGGGGCAACAGCTATGGCTACACCTTC.

This clone was seen repeatedly, ten times or more. This chain joins TRBV5-4 and TRBJ1-4; D is uncertain. CDR1 SGHNT and CDR2 YYREEE come from the germline V gene (reference sequence). V lost 4 bases, J lost 3 bases, and 13 bases lay in between. The CDR3 contains 15 residues. CDR3: CASSREGGPNEKLFF. CDR3 nucleotide sequence: TGTGCCAGCAGCCGGGAGGGAGGGCCTAATGAAAAACTGTTTTTT.

The chain recombines TRBV29-1 with TRBJ1-6, with 11 bases that match TRBD1. Trimming took 6 bases from V and 10 from J; bases not matched to a gene: 2. The germline V gene has CDR1 SQVTM and CDR2 ANQGSEA. The CDR3 sequence is 12 residues long. The CDR3 here is CSVRDRGSPLHF. CDR3 nucleotides: TGCAGCGTCCGGGACAGGGGGTCACCCCTCCACTTT.

The chain uses TRBV19 and TRBJ1-1; 9 nucleotides match TRBD1. V trimming: 5 bases; J trimming: 1 base; junction bases outside the gene matches: 5. The CDR3 consists of 15 residues. CDR1 is LNHDA, CDR2 SQIVND, per germline (reference sequence). The CDR3 spells CASSQQGAGNTEAFF. The CDR3 coding sequence is TGTGCCAGTAGTCAACAGGGGGCCGGGAACACTGAAGCTTTCTTT.

The chain employs TRBV11-2 and TRBJ2-7; D remains unclear. The V gene's germline CDR1 is SGHAT and CDR2 FQNNGV. V gave up 2 bases and J gave up 0 bases, with 11 bases separating them. This CDR3 has 15 amino acids. Here the CDR3 reads CASSLILGDSYEQYF. The CDR3 DNA is TGTGCCAGCAGCTTAATCTTGGGTGACTCCTACGAGCAGTACTTC.

As for this clone: The junction shows a germline mismatch at one end, possibly a read error. The chain recombines TRBV5-1 with TRBJ1-3; D not certain. The CDR3 consists of 14 residues. CDR1 is SGHRS, CDR2 YFSETQ, per germline. CDR3 sequence (DNA): TGCGCCAGCAGCTTGGGGGTCTCTGGAAACACCATACATTTT. Its protein is CASSLGVSGNTIHF.

The genes are TRBV7-9 and TRBJ2-1; tentative D call: TRBD1 (6 bases). This CDR3 contains 14 residues. V was shortened by 3 bases and J by 6 bases, with 12 bases between the two germline ends. CDR1 and CDR2 from the germline V gene are SEHNR and FQNEAQ (reference sequence). The CDR3 protein is CASSFINRVNEQFF. CDR3 DNA sequence: TGTGCCAGCAGCTTTATAAACAGGGTCAATGAGCAGTTCTTC.

The chain carries TRBV6-1 and TRBJ1-1; D gene uncertain. The CDR3 has 13 residues. Germline values: CDR1 MNHNS, CDR2 SASEGT. Trimming took off 4 bases at V and 1 base at J, with 7 bases between the two ends. The CDR3, as DNA: TGTGCCAGCAGTGTATTAGAGAACACTGAAGCTTTCTTT. It is translated as CASSVLENTEAFF.

The chain links TRBV29-1 to TRBJ2-3, with 9 bases fitting TRBD2. The CDR3 covers 11 residues. The germline V gene encodes CDR1 SQVTM and CDR2 ANQGSEA. After removal of 5 bases from V and 9 bases from J, the junction contained 3 bases not matched to a gene. The CDR3 reads CSVLAGGTQYF. The DNA of the CDR3 is TGCAGCGTTCTGGCGGGAGGGACGCAGTATTTT.

The chain recombines TRBV29-1 with TRBJ2-7; the match to TRBD1 covers 10 bases. Germline-derived CDR1 and CDR2 are SQVTM and ANQGSEA. J lost 1 base, V lost 7 bases, and 10 bases had no gene match. The CDR3 has 15 amino acids. CDR3 in DNA: TGCAGCGGGATACGAGGACAGGGGGATTCCTACGAGCAGTACTTC. This codes for CSGIRGQGDSYEQYF.